One sample yielded the 14 T cell receptor beta chains listed below, sequenced in a study of T cell clonotyping in hematopoietic cell transplantation. The table came from immunoSEQ multiplex PCR; TCRdb's copy has only in-frame clones and leaves some out. The sample yields 15,000 to 20,000 clones, 70% to 90% seen once. Sequencing used peripheral blood mononuclear cells. The receptor source for this set is a woman aged 40 to 49 in good health. Some clones in this sample may be carry-over from other donors' samples.

Only a few counts were recorded for this clone. The rearrangement joins TRBV11-2 to TRBJ1-3, with a possible D match to TRBD1 (5 bases). CDR1 SGHAT and CDR2 FQNNGV come from the germline V gene. The V and J ends lost 0 bases and 4 bases respectively, with 7 bases between them. This CDR3 is 14 amino acids long. CDR3 bases: TGTGCCAGCAGCTTAGAATCAGGGGGAAACACCATATATTTT. It specifies CASSLESGGNTIYF.

This clone appeared once. V gene TRBV2 combines with J gene TRBJ2-2; 7 bases line up with TRBD1. V lost 6 bases and J lost 5; bases outside the gene matches: 0. CDR3 length: 12 residues. Germline assignment: CDR1 SNHLY and CDR2 FYNNEI. CDR3 protein: CASRQGTGELFF. CDR3 bases: TGTGCCAGCAGACAGGGGACCGGGGAGCTGTTTTTT.

The chain uses TRBV19 and TRBJ1-2; 8 bases align to TRBD1. The V and J ends lost 5 bases and 3 bases, in that order; junction bases with no gene match: 2. The germline CDR1 and CDR2 sequences are LNHDA and SQIVND (reference sequence). The CDR3 loop spans 13 amino acids. The CDR3 protein is CASSGQGDYGYTF. CDR3 DNA sequence: TGTGCCAGTAGTGGACAGGGAGACTATGGCTACACCTTC.

This chain uses TRBV5-4 with TRBJ2-7; TRBD2 agrees at 9 bases. The CDR3 length is 14 residues. From germline, CDR1 is SGHNT and CDR2 YYREEE (reference sequence). After removal of 3 bases from V and 2 bases from J, the junction contained 3 bases not matched to a gene. CDR3 residues: CASSSGLAPYEQYF. CDR3 nucleotides: TGTGCCAGCAGCTCGGGACTAGCTCCCTACGAGCAGTACTTC.

This clone was picked up one time. This chain joins TRBV27 and TRBJ1-1, with 10 bases aligning to TRBD1. This CDR3 is 17 amino acids long. Looked up from germline, CDR1 is MNHEY and CDR2 is SMNVEV (reference sequence). V was clipped by 2 bases and J by 5 bases; unmatched bases: 11. CDR3 protein: CASSLTLTGTGATEAFF. The CDR3 region has the DNA TGTGCCAGCAGTTTAACCTTAACCGGGACAGGGGCGACTGAAGCTTTCTTT.

The chain combines TRBV4-1 with TRBJ2-7, with a weak D call TRBD2 (6 bases). Germline assignment: CDR1 MGHRA and CDR2 YSYEKL. V gave up 0 bases and J gave up 1 base, with 10 bases separating them. The CDR3 sequence is 15 residues long. CDR3 DNA sequence: TGCGCCAGCAGCCAAGAAGGACTACAGTCCTACGAGCAGTACTTC. Translating it yields CASSQEGLQSYEQYF.

The chain uses TRBV28 and TRBJ2-7; possibly TRBD1 or TRBD2 for D (6 bases each). V gave up 8 bases and J gave up 9 bases, with 23 bases separating them. Germline V gene data show CDR1 as MDHEN and CDR2 as SYDVKM. The CDR3 extends over 14 amino acids. The CDR3 coding sequence is TGTGCCAGCCTCGAATCCTCGCAGGGGAGGTCGCAGTACTTC. Translation gives CASLESSQGRSQYF.

This clone appeared a single time. The V call is TRBV7-2, the J call TRBJ1-2; 10 nucleotides line up with TRBD1. The CDR3 has 13 amino acids. J gave up 7 bases and V 4 bases, and 3 bases lay outside the gene matches. Germline CDR1 reads SGHTA; CDR2 reads FQGNSA. The CDR3 sequence is CASSSGQGLGYTF. The CDR3 region has the DNA TGTGCCAGCAGCTCGGGACAGGGGCTTGGCTACACCTTC.

The genes are TRBV11-3 and TRBJ2-1, with 7 nucleotides matching TRBD1. The CDR3 contains 12 residues. The germline V gene has CDR1 SGHNT and CDR2 YENEEA. V was clipped by 6 bases and J by 9 bases; unmatched bases: 5. DNA for the CDR3: TGTGCCAGCAGGACAGGGCCTAGTGAGCAGTTCTTC. Translating it yields CASRTGPSEQFF.

The rearrangement joins TRBV6-1 to TRBJ1-2, with D possibly TRBD1 on 6 matching bases. With 5 bases removed from V and 4 bases from J, the gap between germline ends came to 17 bases. The CDR3 is 15 residues long. Germline CDR1 reads MNHNS; CDR2 reads SASEGT. The CDR3 coding sequence is TGTGCCAGCAGTAGGGACACCCCTGGGAGCTATGGCTACACCTTC. Its translation: CASSRDTPGSYGYTF.

The rearrangement uses TRBV2 and TRBJ2-7; D remains unclear. Germline V gene lookup returns CDR1 SNHLY and CDR2 FYNNEI. The CDR3 has 17 amino acids. The V end was cut by 7 bases, the J end by 0 bases, with 22 bases between. In nucleotides, the CDR3 is TGTGCCAGCAAGGTTAATAGGACCCTAAAGTCCTCCTACGAGCAGTACTTC. It yields the protein CASKVNRTLKSSYEQYF.

The chain uses TRBV7-9 and TRBJ2-7; D might be TRBD2 (5 bases). V was cut by 5 bases and J by 3 bases, with 11 bases left in between. The CDR3 consists of 13 residues. Germline CDR1 reads SEHNR; CDR2 reads FQNEAQ (reference sequence). CDR3 in DNA: TGTGCCAGCAGCCCCAGACGGGGCTACGAGCAGTACTTC. It codes for CASSPRRGYEQYF. Full variable domain (missing parts from reference TRBV7-9 and TRBJ2-7): DTGVSQNPRHKITKRGQNVTFRCDPISEHNRLYWYRQTLGQGPEFLTYFQNEAQLEKSRLLSDRFSAERPKGSFSTLEIQRTEQGDSAMYLCASSPRRGYEQYFGPGTRLTVT.

The chain couples TRBV5-1 to TRBJ2-5; the D gene is possibly TRBD1 (5 bases). Germline lookup yields CDR1 SGHRS and CDR2 YFSETQ. This CDR3 is built from 14 residues. V was clipped by 3 bases and J by 5 bases, with 14 bases between them. In DNA, the CDR3 is TGCGCCAGCAGCTGGGGCTCGCCGGCGGAGACCCAGTACTTC. Translated, it gives CASSWGSPAETQYF. Full variable domain (rest looked up from reference TRBV5-1 and TRBJ2-5): KAGVTQTPRYLIKTRGQQVTLSCSPISGHRSVSWYQQTPGQGLQFLFEYFSETQRNKGNFPGRFSGRQFSNSRSEMNVSTLELGDSALYLCASSWGSPAETQYFGPGTRLLVL.

This clone has a single count. The chain joins TRBV9 to TRBJ2-2; D gene uncertain. CDR1 and CDR2 (germline): SGDLS, YYNGEE. This CDR3 contains 16 residues. With 0 bases removed from V and 7 bases from J, the gap between germline ends came to 16 bases. The chain's CDR3 is CASSVEGPSSGGELFF. The CDR3, as DNA: TGTGCCAGCAGCGTAGAAGGACCCAGCTCCGGCGGGGAGCTGTTTTTT.